A single sample gave rise to the 25 T cell receptor beta chains below, sequenced in a study of blood T cells in healthy people across ages. The authors ran a second PCR of roughly 6 to 11 cycles using a sample-barcoded 5' primer and a J-beta primer mix. One entry per CDR3 protein results from TCRdb running MiXCR on the 5' RACE reads. The sample carries approximately 810,000 distinct CDR3 sequences, under 35% recorded once. What was sequenced was blood. The receptors derive from a woman aged 80 or over in good health.

This clonotype occurred a few times. The chain has TRBV7-2 and TRBJ1-4; D is perhaps TRBD1 (5 bases). The germline CDR1 and CDR2 sequences are SGHTA and FQGNSA. The CDR3 loop spans 16 amino acids. Trimming pared 0 bases from V and 0 bases from J, leaving 8 bases between. The CDR3 region is CASSLALTATNEKLFF. The CDR3 DNA is TGTGCCAGCAGCTTAGCACTGACAGCAACTAATGAAAAACTGTTTTTT.

This clonotype appeared a single time. The V call is TRBV6-2 or TRBV6-3, the J call TRBJ2-2; 8 bases are a match to TRBD1. V lost 4 bases, J lost 2 bases, and 9 bases stayed unmatched. CDR3 length: 17 residues. Germline lookup yields CDR1 MNHEY and CDR2 SVGEGT. Here the CDR3 reads CASSWDRLGANTGELFF. The DNA for the CDR3 is TGTGCCAGCAGTTGGGACAGGTTGGGGGCCAACACCGGGGAGCTGTTTTTT.

This clonotype was counted at least ten times. This chain links TRBV20-1 with TRBJ2-4; D unclear. Trimming left V 0 bases short and J 0 bases short, with 9 bases between. Germline V gene data show CDR1 as DFQATT and CDR2 as SNEGSKA (reference sequence). There are 15 residues in the CDR3. CDR3 coding DNA: TGCAGTGCTAGAGATCTCGGCCTAGCCAAAAACATTCAGTACTTC. Translating it yields CSARDLGLAKNIQYF.

The chain links TRBV9 to TRBJ1-2; no firm D call. The germline CDR1 and CDR2 sequences are SGDLS and YYNGEE. V shed 5 bases and J shed 4 bases, with 15 bases lying between them. The CDR3 has 14 amino acids. The CDR3 DNA reads as TGTGCCAGCAGTGGAGCCCCGGCGGCCTATGGCTACACCTTC. Its translation: CASSGAPAAYGYTF.

The sample holds a few counts of this clonotype. A junction end diverges from the germline sequence, so it may reflect a read error. The CDR3 region has the DNA TGCGCCAGCAGCTCACAGGGCCGCGCGAACACCGGGGGGCTGTTTTTT. Its protein is CASSSQGRANTGGLFF. The rearrangement uses TRBV5-1 and TRBJ2-2; D is perhaps TRBD1 or TRBD2 (6 bases each). Germline CDR1 SGHRS, CDR2 YFSETQ. This CDR3 region has 16 residues. Full variable domain (remainder filled in from reference TRBV5-1 and TRBJ2-2): KAGVTQTPRYLIKTRGQQVTLSCSPISGHRSVSWYQQTPGQGLQFLFEYFSETQRNKGNFPGRFSGRQFSNSRSEMNVSTLELGDSALYLCASSSQGRANTGGLFFGEGSRLTVL.

This clonotype was recorded a few times. J is TRBJ1-6 and V is TRBV4-3; the D is unclear. The CDR3 consists of 15 residues. Deletions cut 0 bases from V and 0 bases from J, with 3 bases between. Per germline, CDR1 LGHNA and CDR2 YSLEER. The chain's CDR3 is CASSQEGSYNSPLHF. Here the CDR3 DNA reads TGCGCCAGCAGCCAAGAAGGCTCCTATAATTCACCCCTCCACTTT.

About this clonotype: A much larger clone differs by one base, so this may be a read error. The chain links TRBV6-6 to TRBJ2-3; 10 bases match TRBD1. The germline V gene has CDR1 MNHNY and CDR2 SVGAGI (reference sequence). The length of the CDR3 is 15 residues. The CDR3 loop is CASRPGTGVTDTKYF. The CDR3 DNA follows: TGTGCCAGCAGACCCGGGACAGGGGTTACAGATACGAAGTATTTT.

On this clonotype itself: A junction end diverges from the germline sequence, so it may reflect a read error. The chain uses TRBV5-6 and TRBJ2-2; D remains ambiguous. This CDR3 spans 14 amino acids. The germline V gene has CDR1 SGHDT and CDR2 YYEEEE. The CDR3 sequence is CASRLGIGTGELFF. CDR3 in DNA: TGTGCCAGCAGATTGGGGATAGGCACCGGGGAGCTGTTTTTT. The variable domain in full, with the rest retrieved from reference TRBV5-6 and TRBJ2-2, is DAGVTQSPTHLIKTRGQQVTLRCSPKSGHDTVSWYQQALGQGPQFIFQYYEEEERQRGNFPDRFSGHQFPNYSSELNVNALLLGDSALYLCASRLGIGTGELFFGEGSRLTVL.

This clonotype was seen at least ten times. The rearrangement joins TRBV7-2 to TRBJ2-1, with D possibly being TRBD2 (7 bases). This CDR3 has 15 residues. Germline values: CDR1 SGHTA, CDR2 FQGNSA. V was shortened by 5 bases and J by 6 bases, with 17 bases between the two germline ends. CDR3 in DNA: TGTGCCAGCAGCCGGGAAGGGGGGGGGCTCAATGAGCAGTTCTTC. Protein: CASSREGGGLNEQFF. Filled out from reference TRBV7-2 and TRBJ2-1, the complete variable domain reads GAGVSQSPSNKVTEKGKDVELRCDPISGHTALYWYRQSLGQGLEFLIYFQGNSAPDKSGLPSDRFSAERTGGSVSTLTIQRTQQEDSAVYLCASSREGGGLNEQFFGPGTRLTVL.

This clonotype occurred a few times. This chain links TRBV4-3 with TRBJ1-5; TRBD1 aligns across 7 bases. Germline-derived CDR1 and CDR2 are LGHNA and YSLEER. This CDR3 contains 14 residues. V dropped 3 bases and J dropped 6; count of bases not matched to a gene: 5. CDR3 sequence reads: CASSHDRDGQPQHF. CDR3 nucleotides: TGCGCCAGCAGCCACGACAGGGACGGTCAGCCCCAGCATTTT.

The sample holds one count of this clonotype. The germline gene is not matched at one end of the junction; a read error may be the cause. The CDR3, as DNA: TGTGCCAGCAGCTTAAAACAGGGTGTAGGCTATGGCTACATCTTC. It translates to CASSLKQGVGYGYIF. The V call is TRBV7-9, the J call TRBJ1-2, with D possibly TRBD1 on 6 matching bases. In germline, CDR1 is SEHNR, CDR2 FQNEAQ (reference sequence). CDR3 size: 15 residues.

Comments on this clonotype: A much larger clone differs from this one at a single base, so this may be a read error. The genes are TRBV7-2 and TRBJ2-1; no clear D gene. The CDR3 covers 17 residues. From germline, CDR1 is SGHTA and CDR2 FQGNSA. V was shortened by 8 bases and J by 2 bases, with 22 bases between the two germline ends. CDR3 in DNA: TGTGCCAGCTGCCGAGGACCCTCCGGGTCAACCTACAATGAGCAGTTCTTC. Translated: CASCRGPSGSTYNEQFF.

This rearrangement joins TRBV7-2 to TRBJ1-2; D remains unclear. Germline lookup yields CDR1 SGHTA and CDR2 FQGNSA. V was shortened by 3 bases and J by 1 base, with 6 bases between the two germline ends. This CDR3 comprises 13 residues. The CDR3 DNA reads TGTGCCAGCAGCTTGGCATATAACTATGGCTACACCTTC. Its protein product is CASSLAYNYGYTF.

This clonotype occurred many times. The chain employs TRBV20-1 and TRBJ1-2, with D possibly being TRBD1 (5 bases). The CDR3 runs to 14 residues. V gave up 0 bases and J gave up 0 bases, with 8 bases separating them. The germline CDR1 and CDR2 sequences are DFQATT and SNEGSKA (reference sequence). The DNA for the CDR3 is TGCAGTGCTAGAGATGGGGGGACTAACTATGGCTACACCTTC. Translated, it gives CSARDGGTNYGYTF.

CDR3 in amino acids: CASRNLRVRTEAFF. The CDR3 bases are TGTGCCAGCAGAAATTTGAGGGTGCGGACTGAAGCTTTCTTT. This sequence joins TRBV28 and TRBJ1-1; D unresolved. Trimming took off 6 bases at V and 5 bases at J, with 16 bases between the two ends. The CDR3 has 14 residues. CDR1 and CDR2 from the germline V gene are MDHEN and SYDVKM.

Ten or more counts support this clonotype. The chain is built from TRBV10-3 and TRBJ1-1; D might be TRBD1 (6 bases). The CDR3 has 12 residues. Between the trimmed V and J ends, which lost 2 bases and 5 bases, there was a span of 6 bases. CDR1 ENHRY and CDR2 SYGVKD come from the germline V gene. CDR3 sequence: CAISERGTEAFF. The CDR3 coding sequence is TGTGCCATCAGTGAGAGGGGGACTGAAGCTTTCTTT.

CDR3 DNA sequence: TGCAGTGCTCTTTGGGGGACTAGCGGGGGGTTAGATACGCAGTATTTT. Encoded protein: CSALWGTSGGLDTQYF. This chain uses TRBV20-1 with TRBJ2-3; TRBD2 matches at 15 bases. This CDR3 spans 16 amino acids. V was clipped by 5 bases and J by 5 bases; unmatched bases: 8. Germline lookup yields CDR1 DFQATT and CDR2 SNEGSKA (reference sequence).

This clonotype has ten or more counts. Being one base from a much bigger clone, this may be a read error. This rearrangement joins TRBV10-3 to TRBJ2-7; a weak D match, TRBD2 (5 bases). The CDR3 runs to 14 residues. Germline CDR1 is ENHRY and CDR2 is SYGVKD. CDR3 region: CAIRESRVSYEQYF. The CDR3 region has the DNA TGTGCCATCAGGGAGTCGCGGGTCTCCTACGAGCAGTACTTC.

This clonotype was found many times. V and J are TRBV5-5 and TRBJ2-6, with TRBD1 matching over 10 bases. V was pared by 4 bases and J by 2 bases, with 3 bases of the junction left unmatched. The CDR3 is 16 residues long. Germline values: CDR1 SGHKS, CDR2 YYEKEE (reference sequence). The CDR3 DNA is TGTGCCAGCAGCGTGACAGGGGGCACTGGGGCCAACGTCCTGACTTTC. Encoded protein: CASSVTGGTGANVLTF. Full variable domain (outside the CDR3, taken from reference TRBV5-5 and TRBJ2-6): DAGVTQSPTHLIKTRGQQVTLRCSPISGHKSVSWYQQVLGQGPQFIFQYYEKEERGRGNFPDRFSARQFPNYSSELNVNALLLGDSALYLCASSVTGGTGANVLTFGAGSRLTVL.

Comment on this clonotype: This may be a read error, as it is one base from a much larger clone. The V and J genes are TRBV20-1 and TRBJ2-7; TRBD2 matches at 10 bases. Germline V gene sequence: CDR1 DFQATT, CDR2 SNEGSKA (reference sequence). The CDR3 covers 15 residues. V was clipped by 6 bases and J by 2 bases; unmatched bases: 10. CDR3 in DNA: TGCAGTGCCCCCTCCCCTAGCGGGAGCCCCTACGAGCAGTACTTC. Amino acid sequence: CSAPSPSGSPYEQYF.

The chain carries TRBV15 and TRBJ2-6, with D uncertain. The CDR3 contains 13 residues. V lost 2 bases, J lost 2 bases, and 1 base lay in between. From germline, CDR1 is LNHNV and CDR2 YYDKDF (reference sequence). The CDR3 loop reads CATSRPGANVLTF. The CDR3 nucleotides read TGTGCCACCAGCAGACCTGGGGCCAACGTCCTGACTTTC.

V gene TRBV29-1 combines with J gene TRBJ2-3, with TRBD2 matching over 8 bases. With 8 bases clipped from V and 2 bases from J, the junction kept 15 bases outside the gene matches. CDR1 is SQVTM, CDR2 ANQGSEA, per germline. This CDR3 contains 16 residues. CDR3 region: CSTTGGSGVHTDTQYF. Here the CDR3 DNA reads TGCAGCACCACGGGGGGGAGCGGGGTCCACACAGATACGCAGTATTTT.

The gene calls are TRBV4-3 and TRBJ2-5; a possible D gene is TRBD1 (6 bases). The CDR3 consists of 16 residues. V lost 1 base to trimming and J lost 5 bases, with 17 bases between them. CDR1 is LGHNA, CDR2 YSLEER, per germline. CDR3 sequence (DNA): TGCGCCAGCAGCCAAGGATGGGGCCAGGGGATTGAGACCCAGTACTTC. Translation gives CASSQGWGQGIETQYF.

This clonotype was seen repeatedly, ten times or more. This chain joins TRBV21-1 and TRBJ1-2. TRBV21-1 is a pseudogene. The CDR3 is 12 amino acids. The CDR3 reads CASSKVGFGYTF. Written as DNA, the CDR3 is TGTGCCAGCAGCAAAGTGGGGTTTGGCTACACCTTC.

This clonotype was counted only a few times. A much larger clone lies a single base off, so this may be a read error. This sequence joins TRBV25-1 and TRBJ2-5; weak D call: TRBD2 (7 bases). The CDR3 runs to 13 residues. The germline CDR1 and CDR2 sequences are MGHDK and SYGVNS. The CDR3 nucleotides are TGTGCCAGCAGTTGGGGGGGCCAAGAGATCCAGTACTTC. Translation gives CASSWGGQEIQYF.